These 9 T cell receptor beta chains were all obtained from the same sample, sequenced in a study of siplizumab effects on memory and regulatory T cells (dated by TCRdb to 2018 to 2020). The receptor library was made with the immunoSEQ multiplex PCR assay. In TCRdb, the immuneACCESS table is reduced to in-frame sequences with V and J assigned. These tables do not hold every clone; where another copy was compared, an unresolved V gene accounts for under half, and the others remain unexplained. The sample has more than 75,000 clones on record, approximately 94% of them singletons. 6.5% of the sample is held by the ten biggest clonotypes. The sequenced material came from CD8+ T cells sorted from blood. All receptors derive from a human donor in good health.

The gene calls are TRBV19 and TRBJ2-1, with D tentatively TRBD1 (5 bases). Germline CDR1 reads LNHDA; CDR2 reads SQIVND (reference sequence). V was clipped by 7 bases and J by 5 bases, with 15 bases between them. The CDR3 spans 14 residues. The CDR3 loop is CASKKQGADNEQFF. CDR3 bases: TGTGCCAGTAAGAAGCAGGGCGCCGACAATGAGCAGTTCTTC.

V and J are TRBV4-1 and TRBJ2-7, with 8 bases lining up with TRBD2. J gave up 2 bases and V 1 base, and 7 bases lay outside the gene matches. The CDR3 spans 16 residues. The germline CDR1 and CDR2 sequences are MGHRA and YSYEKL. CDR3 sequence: CASSQAGTSNPYEQYF. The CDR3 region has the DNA TGCGCCAGCAGCCAAGCCGGGACTAGTAATCCCTACGAGCAGTACTTC.

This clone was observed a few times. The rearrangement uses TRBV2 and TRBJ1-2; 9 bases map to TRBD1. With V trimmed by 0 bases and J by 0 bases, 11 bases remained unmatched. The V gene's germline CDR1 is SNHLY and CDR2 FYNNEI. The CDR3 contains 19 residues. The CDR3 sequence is CASSEALWGQGISNYGYTF. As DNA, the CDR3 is TGTGCCAGCAGTGAAGCGCTTTGGGGACAGGGAATATCTAACTATGGCTACACCTTC.

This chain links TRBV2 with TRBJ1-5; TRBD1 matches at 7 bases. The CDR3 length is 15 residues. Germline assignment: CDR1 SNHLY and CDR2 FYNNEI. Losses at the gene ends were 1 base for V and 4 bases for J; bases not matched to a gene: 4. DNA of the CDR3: TGTGCCAGCAGTGAAGGGACAGGCACAAATCAGCCCCAGCATTTT. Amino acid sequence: CASSEGTGTNQPQHF.

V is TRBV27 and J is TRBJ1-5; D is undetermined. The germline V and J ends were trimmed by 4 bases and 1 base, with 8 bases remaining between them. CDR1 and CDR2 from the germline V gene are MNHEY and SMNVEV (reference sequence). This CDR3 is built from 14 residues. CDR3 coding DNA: TGTGCCAGCAGTTATGCGGCAAGCAATCAGCCCCAGCATTTT. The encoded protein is CASSYAASNQPQHF.

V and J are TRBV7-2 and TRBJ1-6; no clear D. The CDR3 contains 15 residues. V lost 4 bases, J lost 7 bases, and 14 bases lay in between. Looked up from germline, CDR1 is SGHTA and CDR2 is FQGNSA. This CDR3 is CASSSADGRNSPLHF. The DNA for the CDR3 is TGTGCCAGCAGCTCGGCGGACGGGAGGAATTCACCCCTCCACTTT.

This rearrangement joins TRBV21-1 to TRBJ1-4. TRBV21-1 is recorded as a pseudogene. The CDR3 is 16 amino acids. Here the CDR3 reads CASSPASRATNEKLFF. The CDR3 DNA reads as TGTGCCAGCAGTCCGGCTTCGAGGGCAACTAATGAAAAACTGTTTTTT.

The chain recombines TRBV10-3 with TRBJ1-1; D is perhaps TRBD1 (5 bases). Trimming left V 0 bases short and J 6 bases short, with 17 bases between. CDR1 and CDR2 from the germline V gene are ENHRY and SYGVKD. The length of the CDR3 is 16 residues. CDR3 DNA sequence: TGTGCCATCAGTGAGTCGGGACGGCCGTATGTCCCTGAAGCTTTCTTT. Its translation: CAISESGRPYVPEAFF.

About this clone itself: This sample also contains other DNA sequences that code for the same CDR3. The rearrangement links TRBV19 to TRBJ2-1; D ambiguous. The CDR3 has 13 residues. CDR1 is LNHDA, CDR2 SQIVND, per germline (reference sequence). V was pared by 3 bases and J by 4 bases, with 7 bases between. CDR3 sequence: CASSIGVYNEQFF. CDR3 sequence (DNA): TGTGCCAGTAGTATTGGAGTTTACAATGAGCAGTTCTTC.